This is a list of T cell receptor beta chains from one sample in a study of T cell responses to AZD1222 COVID-19 vaccine. This table comes from immunoSEQ multiplex PCR, and its TCRdb copy is limited to in-frame clones, with some not included. In the table there are around 150,000 clones, approximately 92% of which are singletons. The material was peripheral blood, obtained 28 days after the second AZD1222 dose. These TCRs come from an adult who received the AZD1222 COVID-19 vaccine. Each CDR3 is given without its conserved first and last residue. The order of the fields is clone size, V gene, J gene, CDR3 protein. Only some rows state a clone size, as once, few, many or a class for expanded clones.

.	TRBV5-4	TRBJ2-1	ASSFGGPSYNEQF
.	TRBV3-1/TRBV3-2	TRBJ2-2	ASSPWTSANTGELF
few	TRBV27	TRBJ2-7	ASSSLGRRYEQY
.	TRBV5-1	TRBJ2-7	ASSQDWHEQY
once	TRBV6-5	TRBJ1-3	ASRGQFLVGNTIY
.	TRBV19	TRBJ2-1	ASSARQTPFGNEQF
.	TRBV27	TRBJ2-3	ASSLSGSSTDTQY
.	TRBV4-2	TRBJ1-1	ASSQVEGVIEAF
once	TRBV2	TRBJ2-1	ASSGTLAGVGYNEQF
few	TRBV14	TRBJ2-1	ASSPHTYNEQF
few	TRBV2	TRBJ1-2	ASSTTGIYGYT
once	TRBV11-2	TRBJ2-2	ASSNRGPNTGELF
.	TRBV6-5	TRBJ2-1	ASSRDGGKEQF
once	TRBV3-1/TRBV3-2	TRBJ2-3	ASSQEAGVADTQY
.	TRBV4-1	TRBJ2-7	ASSQVGGRAGEQY
.	TRBV6-6	TRBJ1-1	ASSYGGRTEAF
.	TRBV30	TRBJ1-1	AWRGGSNTEAF
.	TRBV6-5	TRBJ2-5	ASQSGTNPQETQY
.	TRBV7-9	TRBJ1-1	ASSLDRGSDEAF
.	TRBV7-2	TRBJ2-6	ASSPGGAGANVLT
.	TRBV19	TRBJ2-2	ASSPGTGNTGELF
.	TRBV7-9	TRBJ1-3	ASSRRDGDSGNTIY
.	TRBV5-1	TRBJ1-3	ASTPGGAGNTIY
.	TRBV24-1	TRBJ2-1	ATSDFAALPHEQF
.	TRBV12-3/TRBV12-4	TRBJ1-1	ASSVQGAGEAF
.	TRBV5-4	TRBJ2-7	ASSLVGAGYEQY
.	TRBV11-2	TRBJ2-1	ASSSDRGGGEQF
few	TRBV4-1	TRBJ1-1	ASSQESRPGAF
.	TRBV4-2	TRBJ1-2	ASSLTGGLGGYT
.	TRBV9	TRBJ1-1	ASSVDPPGAVNTEAF
.	TRBV12-3/TRBV12-4	TRBJ1-2	ASSGGGRGYT
.	TRBV4-1	TRBJ2-3	ASSLGTNSDTQY
.	TRBV19	TRBJ1-1	ASLQATEAF
.	TRBV12-5	TRBJ2-3	ASASRVTDTQY
.	TRBV5-6	TRBJ2-1	ASSSGTGGVRHEQF
.	TRBV7-9	TRBJ2-3	ASTPFRTDTQY
.	TRBV12-5	TRBJ2-7	ASARAGPAYEQY
.	TRBV2	TRBJ1-2	ASPGTLEGGGYT
.	TRBV27	TRBJ2-1	ATRPGSYNEQF
.	TRBV5-6	TRBJ2-7	ASSPRQGLGYEQY
.	TRBV19	TRBJ2-1	ASSKTGPYNEQF
.	TRBV4-2	TRBJ1-2	ASSQVRGIANYGYT
.	TRBV7-6	TRBJ1-2	ASSLELEGSRIGYT
.	TRBV2	TRBJ1-3	ASLFDSGNTIY
.	TRBV11-2	TRBJ2-7	ASSLDRVSGYEQY
.	TRBV2	TRBJ1-5	ASSMTDYSNQPQH
once	TRBV19	TRBJ2-7	ASSRVATSGTYEQY